These T cell receptor beta chains were read from a single sample in a study of T-cell memory formation after mild COVID-19. Using its own MiXCR run on the 5' RACE reads, TCRdb lists one record per CDR3 protein. This sample has roughly 250,000 distinct CDR3 sequences; 16% occur once, and the top ten carry around 21%. Sequencing was done on a sample of PBMCs or a T cell subset sorted from them (not recorded which). These receptors were taken from a man aged 18-30 years who had mild COVID-19 (a few samples of this study predate the infection). Cell type and time point are not known. Each CDR3 is given with its conserved first and last residue. Fields, in order: V gene, D gene, clone size, J gene, CDR3 DNA, CDR3 protein. D genes are given only for firm matches. Clone size appears in some rows only: once, few, many, or a class for an expanded clone.

v_gene: TRBV6-2/TRBV6-3; d_gene: -; abundance: few; j_gene: TRBJ1-2; CDR3nt: TGTGCCAGCAGTTACTACCCGGCAGTCGGCTACACCTTC; CDR3aa: CASSYYPAVGYTF
v_gene: TRBV7-2; d_gene: -; abundance: many; j_gene: TRBJ1-1; CDR3nt: TGTGCCAGCAGCTTAGGGGCGCATGGCACTGAAGCTTTCTTT; CDR3aa: CASSLGAHGTEAFF
v_gene: TRBV6-1; d_gene: TRBD2; abundance: -; j_gene: TRBJ2-7; CDR3nt: TGTTCCTGCGGGAGGGTCTACGAGCAGTACTTC; CDR3aa: CSCGRVYEQYF
v_gene: TRBV7-6; d_gene: -; abundance: few; j_gene: TRBJ2-6; CDR3nt: TGTGCCAGCAGCCTAGTGCCGGATGGGGCCAACGTCCTGACTTTC; CDR3aa: CASSLVPDGANVLTF
v_gene: TRBV6-5; d_gene: -; abundance: many; j_gene: TRBJ2-7; CDR3nt: TGTGCCAGCAGTTACTCCCCCGGACCGGCTGAACACTACGAGCAGTACTTC; CDR3aa: CASSYSPGPAEHYEQYF
v_gene: TRBV15; d_gene: -; abundance: -; j_gene: TRBJ1-2; CDR3nt: TGTGCCACCAGCAGCGGGGGACACCGCTATGGCTACACCTTC; CDR3aa: CATSSGGHRYGYTF
v_gene: TRBV6-6; d_gene: TRBD2; abundance: -; j_gene: TRBJ2-7; CDR3nt: TGTGCCAGCAGTTACGACCTAGCGGGGGGGTACGAGCAGTACTTC; CDR3aa: CASSYDLAGGYEQYF
v_gene: TRBV12-3/TRBV12-4; d_gene: TRBD1; abundance: few; j_gene: TRBJ1-6; CDR3nt: TGTGCCAGCAGCTTTGGGGGTGGGACAGGGCGTTCACCCCTCCACTTT; CDR3aa: CASSFGGGTGRSPLHF
v_gene: TRBV20-1; d_gene: TRBD1; abundance: few; j_gene: TRBJ2-5; CDR3nt: TGCAGTGCCTGGACAGGGCGCGTAGGGACCCAGTACTTC; CDR3aa: CSAWTGRVGTQYF
v_gene: TRBV9; d_gene: TRBD1; abundance: few; j_gene: TRBJ1-1; CDR3nt: TGTGCCAGCAGCCCGATTTACAGGGGCACTGAAGCTTTCTTT; CDR3aa: CASSPIYRGTEAFF
v_gene: TRBV19; d_gene: -; abundance: few; j_gene: TRBJ2-5; CDR3nt: TGTGCCAGTAGTCCGTCCCGTTGGAGGGGCCAAGAGACCCAGTACTTC; CDR3aa: CASSPSRWRGQETQYF
v_gene: TRBV20-1; d_gene: TRBD2; abundance: -; j_gene: TRBJ2-3; CDR3nt: TGCAGTGGGACTAGCGGGGCTAGGGGCACAGATACGCAGTATTTT; CDR3aa: CSGTSGARGTDTQYF
v_gene: TRBV7-2; d_gene: -; abundance: -; j_gene: TRBJ2-1; CDR3nt: TGTGCCAGCAGCTCCGGTCTAACGAGCTCCTACAATGAGCAGTTCTTC; CDR3aa: CASSSGLTSSYNEQFF
v_gene: TRBV7-2; d_gene: -; abundance: -; j_gene: TRBJ2-1; CDR3nt: TGTGCCAGCAGCTTAGATACAGGGAGGGCTGAGCAGTTCTTC; CDR3aa: CASSLDTGRAEQFF
v_gene: TRBV5-6; d_gene: -; abundance: few; j_gene: TRBJ2-5; CDR3nt: TGTGCCAGCAGCTTGGGTTTCCAAGAGACCCAGTACTTC; CDR3aa: CASSLGFQETQYF
v_gene: TRBV9; d_gene: TRBD2; abundance: -; j_gene: TRBJ2-3; CDR3nt: TGTGCCAGCAGCGTAATTCCGGGGGGGCAGCCCCCAGATACGCAGTATTTT; CDR3aa: CASSVIPGGQPPDTQYF
v_gene: TRBV28; d_gene: -; abundance: few; j_gene: TRBJ1-4; CDR3nt: TGTGCCAGCAGTTTGGGCAGGGGTGGCCCTCTGTTTTTT; CDR3aa: CASSLGRGGPLFF
v_gene: TRBV29-1; d_gene: TRBD1; abundance: -; j_gene: TRBJ2-1; CDR3nt: TGCAGCGTAGGGACAGGGAAGAGGAATGAGCAGTTCTTC; CDR3aa: CSVGTGKRNEQFF
v_gene: TRBV12-3/TRBV12-4; d_gene: -; abundance: -; j_gene: TRBJ1-1; CDR3nt: TGTGCCAGCAGTTGGGAGGAGAACACTGAAGCTTTCTTT; CDR3aa: CASSWEENTEAFF
v_gene: TRBV5-1; d_gene: -; abundance: many; j_gene: TRBJ2-6; CDR3nt: TGCGCCAGCAGCACCACCTCGGGGGCTGGGGCCAACGTCCTGACTTTC; CDR3aa: CASSTTSGAGANVLTF
v_gene: TRBV6-6; d_gene: -; abundance: few; j_gene: TRBJ2-7; CDR3nt: TGTGCCAGCCTCGGTGGGGGGTCCCACGAGCAGTACTTC; CDR3aa: CASLGGGSHEQYF
v_gene: TRBV2; d_gene: -; abundance: few; j_gene: TRBJ1-1; CDR3nt: TGTGCCAGCACTCTCCTGGGGGCAGGGAACACTGAAGCTTTCTTT; CDR3aa: CASTLLGAGNTEAFF
v_gene: TRBV5-1; d_gene: -; abundance: few; j_gene: TRBJ2-2; CDR3nt: TGCGCCAGCAGACTGCGGCGGGACAACACCGGGGAGCTGTTTTTT; CDR3aa: CASRLRRDNTGELFF
v_gene: TRBV28; d_gene: -; abundance: few; j_gene: TRBJ1-5; CDR3nt: TGTGCCAGCAGTTCAGGAGGGGGGAACAATCAGCCCCAGCATTTT; CDR3aa: CASSSGGGNNQPQHF
v_gene: TRBV16; d_gene: TRBD1; abundance: -; j_gene: TRBJ1-1; CDR3nt: TGTGCCAGCAGCCAAGAGACAGGGGGATATACTGAAGCTTTCTTT; CDR3aa: CASSQETGGYTEAFF